One sample yielded the 27 T cell receptor beta chains listed below, sequenced in a study of control samples from healthy donors and cancer patients. Produced via immunoSEQ multiplex PCR; TCRdb's table is partial and in-frame only. The sample contains 75,000 to 90,000 clones, about 89% of which appear only once. The sample comprised PBMCs. Receptor source: a woman aged 45-65 years with colorectal cancer.

This sequence joins TRBV19 and TRBJ2-1; a weak D match, TRBD1 (5 bases). The CDR3 is 12 amino acids. In germline, CDR1 is LNHDA, CDR2 SQIVND (reference sequence). Trimming left V 3 bases short and J 13 bases short, with 13 bases between. The CDR3 sequence is CASSIGAREQFF. The CDR3 coding sequence is TGTGCCAGTAGTATTGGTGCCAGGGAACAGTTCTTC. Complete variable domain (other parts from reference TRBV19 and TRBJ2-1): DGGITQSPKYLFRKEGQNVTLSCEQNLNHDAMYWYRQDPGQGLRLIYYSQIVNDFQKGDIAEGYSVSREKKESFPLTVTSAQKNPTAFYLCASSIGAREQFFGPGTRLTVL.

This chain joins TRBV5-8 and TRBJ1-6; D is undetermined. Looked up from germline, CDR1 is SGHTS and CDR2 is YDEGEE. The CDR3 extends over 17 amino acids. Trimming took 5 bases from V and 0 from J, leaving 15 bases between them. CDR3 nucleotide sequence: TGTGCCAGCAGTCAGGACGCGCGTAGCTCCTATAATTCACCCCTCCACTTT. It yields the protein CASSQDARSSYNSPLHF.

This chain uses TRBV20-1 with TRBJ2-7; D gene ambiguous. This CDR3 region has 12 residues. V lost 3 bases and J 5 bases, leaving 11 bases between the germline ends. Germline CDR1 DFQATT, CDR2 SNEGSKA (reference sequence). DNA of the CDR3: TGCAGTGCTAGTGCAGATATACACGAGCAGTACGTC. It is translated as CSASADIHEQYV.

The chain links TRBV30 to TRBJ2-1; 7 nucleotides align to TRBD1. This CDR3 comprises 15 residues. Germline CDR1 is GTSNPN and CDR2 is SVGIG (reference sequence). The V segment lost 0 bases and the J segment 2 bases; nucleotides outside the gene matches: 4. The CDR3 DNA reads TGTGCCTGGAGTGTACTAGGGGGCGCCTACAATGAGCAGTTCTTC. Translated: CAWSVLGGAYNEQFF. Using reference TRBV30 and TRBJ2-1 for the parts outside the CDR3, the full variable domain is SQTIHQWPATLVQPVGSPLSLECTVEGTSNPNLYWYRQAAGRGLQLLFYSVGIGQISSEVPQNLSASRPQDRQFILSSKKLLLSDSGFYLCAWSVLGGAYNEQFFGPGTRLTVL.

This chain uses TRBV10-3 with TRBJ2-1; TRBD1 agrees at 7 bases. J was trimmed by 8 bases and V by 2 bases; bases with no gene match: 6. CDR3 length: 14 residues. Germline V gene data show CDR1 as ENHRY and CDR2 as SYGVKD. The CDR3: CAISEEGAVYEQFF. The CDR3 region has the DNA TGTGCCATCAGTGAGGAGGGGGCAGTGTATGAGCAGTTCTTC.

The chain's CDR3 is CASSSSDTSYEQYV. In DNA form, the CDR3 reads TGTGCCAGCAGTTCATCAGACACGTCCTACGAGCAGTACGTC. The J gene is TRBJ2-7, the V gene TRBV28; D is unclear. The CDR3 covers 14 residues. Per germline, CDR1 MDHEN and CDR2 SYDVKM. Trimming removed 4 bases at V and 1 base at J, with 11 bases between.

Here the CDR3 DNA reads TGTGCCAGCAGCGCCAGACTAGAAGGCTACACCTTC. It codes for CASSARLEGYTF. The chain carries TRBV2 and TRBJ1-2; D not certain. In germline, CDR1 is SNHLY, CDR2 FYNNEI. This CDR3 is built from 12 residues. V was clipped by 6 bases and J by 8 bases, with 13 bases between them.

V is TRBV24-1 and J is TRBJ1-2; the match to TRBD1 covers 7 bases. Germline trimming cut 3 bases from V and 4 bases from J; bases unmatched to any gene: 1. In germline, CDR1 is KGHDR, CDR2 SFDVKD. The CDR3 totals 13 residues. As DNA, the CDR3 is TGTGCCACCAGTGATAGACAGGGCTATGGCTACACCTTC. Its protein product is CATSDRQGYGYTF.

This chain joins TRBV6-5 and TRBJ2-5; 8 nucleotides line up with TRBD2. CDR1 and CDR2 (germline): MNHEY, SVGAGI. V trimming: 2 bases; J trimming: 2 bases; junction bases outside the gene matches: 7. The CDR3 sequence is 16 residues long. The CDR3 DNA reads TGTGCCAGCAGTTACGGGCTAGCGGGTTTTCAAGAGACCCAGTACTTC. Amino acid sequence: CASSYGLAGFQETQYF.

The V gene is TRBV29-1, the J gene TRBJ1-2; D might be TRBD1 (5 bases). The germline CDR1 and CDR2 sequences are SQVTM and ANQGSEA. The CDR3 runs to 14 residues. The V and J ends lost 3 bases and 1 base respectively, with 12 bases between them. The CDR3 coding sequence is TGCAGCGTTGAGTTCAGGGAAAATAACTATGGCTACACCTTC. Residues: CSVEFRENNYGYTF.

CDR3 nucleotides: TGTGCCAGCAGCCCCGGGGCAGGGAAGGATGGCTACACCTTC. Protein product: CASSPGAGKDGYTF. V is TRBV28 and J is TRBJ1-2; a weak D match, TRBD1 (5 bases). Deletions cut 6 bases from V and 6 bases from J, with 17 bases between. Germline V gene sequence: CDR1 MDHEN, CDR2 SYDVKM. This CDR3 spans 14 amino acids.

The chain recombines TRBV23-1 with TRBJ2-5, with D tentatively TRBD1 (6 bases). TRBV23-1 is sorted into the ORF group, with uncertain function. The CDR3 contains 15 residues. V was cut by 8 bases and J by 1 base, with 17 bases left in between. The DNA of the CDR3 is TGCGCCAGCGACCTTCCGGGACATTTCCAAGAGACCCAGTACTTC. Its translation: CASDLPGHFQETQYF.

This clone appeared once. The rearrangement links TRBV9 to TRBJ2-1; possible D gene TRBD2, 5 bases. The CDR3 spans 15 residues. Deletions cut 0 bases from V and 1 base from J, with 8 bases between. The germline gives CDR1 SGDLS, CDR2 YYNGEE. The CDR3 DNA is TGTGCCAGCAGCGTAGCAGAGGGATCCTACAATGAGCAGTTCTTC. Translation gives CASSVAEGSYNEQFF. The whole variable domain, filled in from reference TRBV9 and TRBJ2-1, reads DSGVTQTPKHLITATGQRVTLRCSPRSGDLSVYWYQQSLDQGLQFLIQYYNGEERAKGNILERFSAQQFPDLHSELNLSSLELGDSALYFCASSVAEGSYNEQFFGPGTRLTVL.

V gene TRBV25-1 combines with J gene TRBJ2-2; unclear D gene. Germline CDR1 and CDR2: MGHDK and SYGVNS. CDR3 length equals 13 residues. The germline V and J ends were trimmed by 3 bases and 0 bases, with 2 bases remaining between them. CDR3 in DNA: TGTGCCAGCAGTGATTCGAACACCGGGGAGCTGTTTTTT. This codes for CASSDSNTGELFF.

The gene calls are TRBV19 and TRBJ2-1; TRBD2 aligns across 10 bases. Per germline, CDR1 LNHDA and CDR2 SQIVND (reference sequence). CDR3 length: 15 amino acids. The junction had 7 bases not matched to a gene; V was cut back by 5 bases and J by 6 bases. CDR3 loop: CASSVGAGGVNEQFF. Here the CDR3 DNA reads TGTGCCAGTAGTGTAGGAGCGGGGGGGGTCAATGAGCAGTTCTTC.

This chain uses TRBV19 with TRBJ2-5; 11 bases are shared with TRBD2. J gave up 4 bases and V 4 bases, and 17 bases lay outside the gene matches. CDR3 length equals 19 residues. Germline lookup yields CDR1 LNHDA and CDR2 SQIVND (reference sequence). DNA for the CDR3: TGTGCCAGTAGTACCCGCCCGGGATCCGGGACTAGCGGAAGAGAGACCCAGTACTTC. Amino acid sequence: CASSTRPGSGTSGRETQYF. Using reference TRBV19 and TRBJ2-5 for the parts outside the CDR3, the full variable domain is DGGITQSPKYLFRKEGQNVTLSCEQNLNHDAMYWYRQDPGQGLRLIYYSQIVNDFQKGDIAEGYSVSREKKESFPLTVTSAQKNPTAFYLCASSTRPGSGTSGRETQYFGPGTRLLVL.

The genes are TRBV10-3 and TRBJ2-3; D call uncertain. The V gene lost 6 bases and the J gene lost 1 base, with 17 bases spanning the gap. Germline CDR1 is ENHRY and CDR2 is SYGVKD. The CDR3 is made up of 16 amino acids. This CDR3 reads CAIRQTSDGRTDTQYF. CDR3 coding DNA: TGTGCCATCAGACAAACCTCGGACGGACGCACAGATACGCAGTATTTT.

This clone has more than one count but fewer than ten. The J gene is TRBJ1-2, the V gene TRBV7-2; 7 positions match TRBD1. V trimming: 7 bases; J trimming: 5 bases; junction bases outside the gene matches: 10. CDR3 size: 14 residues. Germline CDR1 reads SGHTA; CDR2 reads FQGNSA. The CDR3 loop reads CASKGDRAPYGYTF. In DNA, the CDR3 is TGTGCCAGCAAGGGCGACAGGGCCCCGTATGGCTACACCTTC.

The chain recombines TRBV5-1 with TRBJ1-2; D remains ambiguous. Germline values: CDR1 SGHRS, CDR2 YFSETQ. V was clipped by 1 base and J by 6 bases, with 13 bases between them. The CDR3 is made up of 14 amino acids. The CDR3, as DNA: TGCGCCAGCAGCTTGACCCCGGGTGTGGATGGCTACACCTTC. Translating it yields CASSLTPGVDGYTF.

The chain joins TRBV6-5 to TRBJ1-2, with D perhaps TRBD1 (5 bases). This CDR3 is built from 13 residues. Germline lookup yields CDR1 MNHEY and CDR2 SVGAGI. Trimming removed 5 bases at V and 4 bases at J, with 11 bases between. The CDR3 nucleotides are TGTGCCAGCAGTCCAGGGATAGCCTATGGCTACACCTTC. Amino acids: CASSPGIAYGYTF.

The DNA for the CDR3 is TGTGCCAGCAGGACTACTGGGGCCAACGTCCTGACTTTC. Translated: CASRTTGANVLTF. The chain joins TRBV2 to TRBJ2-6, with TRBD2 as a possible D gene (5 bases). Germline values: CDR1 SNHLY, CDR2 FYNNEI. Trimming took 6 bases from V and 2 from J, leaving 5 bases between them. This CDR3 has 13 amino acids.

The rearrangement uses TRBV28 and TRBJ1-5; maybe TRBD1 (5 bases). The V gene's germline CDR1 is MDHEN and CDR2 SYDVKM. The germline V and J ends were trimmed by 7 bases and 9 bases, with 13 bases remaining between them. This CDR3 has 12 residues. The CDR3 DNA reads as TGTGCCAGCACCAATCCTAGGGGGCCCCAGCATTTT. Amino acids: CASTNPRGPQHF.

Details on this clone: Other nucleotide sequences from this sample produce the same CDR3. The genes are TRBV4-1 and TRBJ1-1; 7 positions match TRBD1. CDR1 is MGHRA, CDR2 YSYEKL, per germline. The CDR3 has 16 residues. V lost 0 bases, J lost 2 bases, and 6 bases stayed unmatched. The CDR3 here is CASSQDQGVVNTEAFF. DNA of the CDR3: TGCGCCAGCAGCCAAGATCAGGGGGTTGTCAACACTGAAGCTTTCTTT.

V and J are TRBV7-2 and TRBJ2-3, with 12 bases that match TRBD2. This CDR3 has 16 residues. V was pared by 4 bases and J by 8 bases, with 10 bases of the junction left unmatched. Germline CDR1 SGHTA, CDR2 FQGNSA. Written as DNA, the CDR3 is TGTGCCAGCAGCTCGGCTCTAGCGGGGGGGCCAGGTACGCAGTATTTT. It encodes CASSSALAGGPGTQYF.

The V and J genes are TRBV12-3 or TRBV12-4 and TRBJ1-6; D unclear. The CDR3 is 12 residues long. V shed 3 bases and J shed 13 bases, with 10 bases lying between them. The CDR3 sequence: CASSLMGSPLHF. CDR3 coding DNA: TGTGCCAGCAGTTTGATGGGTAGTCCCCTCCACTTT.

This chain connects TRBV2 to TRBJ1-1; perhaps TRBD1 as D (6 bases). V was clipped by 3 bases and J by 4 bases, with 9 bases between them. Germline V lookup: CDR1 SNHLY, CDR2 FYNNEI. CDR3 length equals 13 residues. The CDR3 nucleotides are TGTGCCAGCAGTGATGGCAGGGGCACTGAAGCTTTCTTT. It encodes CASSDGRGTEAFF. The variable domain in full, with the rest retrieved from reference TRBV2 and TRBJ1-1, is EPEVTQTPSHQVTQMGQEVILRCVPISNHLYFYWYRQILGQKVEFLVSFYNNEISEKSEIFDDQFSVERPDGSNFTLKIRSTKLEDSAMYFCASSDGRGTEAFFGQGTRLTVV.

V gene TRBV12-3 or TRBV12-4 combines with J gene TRBJ1-2; D is undetermined. V was pared by 7 bases and J by 6 bases, with 9 bases between. This CDR3 spans 11 amino acids. The CDR3 DNA reads as TGTGCCAGCAAACCGAGGGATGGCTACACCTTC. As protein: CASKPRDGYTF.